This T cell receptor beta chain was recorded in a study of T cell repertoires in cytomegalovirus infection. The V segment lost 5 bases and the J segment 4 bases; nucleotides outside the gene matches: 7. This CDR3 has 16 amino acids. Per germline, CDR1 LNHDA and CDR2 SQIVND (reference sequence). In TCRdb, the reads were re-called with MiXCR into one record per CDR3 protein. The sample lists hundreds of thousands of distinct CDR3 sequences, roughly 24% occurring once. The chain combines TRBV19 with TRBJ2-1; TRBD2 matches at 11 bases. This clonotype originated in a human donor in good health (CMV status not recorded). Some clones in this sample may be carry-over from other donors' samples. The sequenced sample consisted of CD8+ T cells from PBMCs. The CDR3 sequence: CASSPELAGGYNEQFF. In DNA, the CDR3 is TGTGCCAGTAGTCCCGAGCTAGCGGGGGGATACAATGAGCAGTTCTTC.